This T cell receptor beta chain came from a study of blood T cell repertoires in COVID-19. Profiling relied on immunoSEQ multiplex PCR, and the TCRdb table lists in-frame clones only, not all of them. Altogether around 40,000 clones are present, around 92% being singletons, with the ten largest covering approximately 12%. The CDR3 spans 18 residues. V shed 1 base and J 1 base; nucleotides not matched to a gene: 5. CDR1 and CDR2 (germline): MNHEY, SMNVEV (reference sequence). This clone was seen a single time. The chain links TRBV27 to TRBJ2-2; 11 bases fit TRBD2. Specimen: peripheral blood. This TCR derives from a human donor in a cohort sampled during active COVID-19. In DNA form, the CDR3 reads TGTGCCAGCAGTTTATGGGCTAGCGGGGGGTTGAACACCGGGGAGCTGTTTTTT. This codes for CASSLWASGGLNTGELFF.